The 20 T cell receptor beta chains given below trace back to one sample, sequenced in a study of blood T cell repertoires in COVID-19. Sequencing was performed with immunoSEQ multiplex PCR; in TCRdb, only in-frame clones are kept and a portion is missing. In the table there are tens of thousands of clones, approximately 78% of which are singletons. The source material was peripheral blood. Receptor source: a human donor in a cohort sampled during active COVID-19.

This clone was detected only a few times. The rearrangement links TRBV7-7 to TRBJ2-1; TRBD2 aligns across 9 bases. The junction had 4 bases not matched to a gene; V was cut back by 1 base and J by 6 bases. Germline assignment: CDR1 SSHAT and CDR2 FNYEAQ (reference sequence). This CDR3 region has 15 residues. The CDR3 DNA is TGTGCCAGCAGCTTAGGGCGGGGGGGCCCCAATGAGCAGTTCTTC. It is translated as CASSLGRGGPNEQFF.

The rearrangement uses TRBV3-1 (or the pseudogene TRBV3-2) and TRBJ1-2, with D perhaps TRBD1 (5 bases). CDR1 and CDR2 (germline): LGHDT, YNNKEL (reference sequence). Trimming shortened V by 0 bases and J by 7 bases, and 9 bases separated the two germline ends. The length of the CDR3 is 13 residues. The CDR3 sequence is CASSQERGGGYTF. The CDR3 DNA sequence: TGTGCCAGCAGCCAAGAAAGGGGTGGTGGCTACACCTTC.

V usage is TRBV11-3 and J usage is TRBJ2-1, with 8 positions matching TRBD2. This CDR3 comprises 16 residues. Unmatched junction bases numbered 8, after V lost 5 bases and J lost 2 bases. Germline CDR1 is SGHNT and CDR2 is YENEEA. The CDR3 loop reads CASSPGGREAYNEQFF. The CDR3 nucleotides are TGTGCCAGCAGCCCGGGGGGGCGGGAGGCCTACAATGAGCAGTTCTTC.

The rearrangement uses TRBV3-1 (or the pseudogene TRBV3-2) and TRBJ2-2, with 13 bases fitting TRBD2. CDR3 size: 16 residues. Germline CDR1 and CDR2: LGHDT and YNNKEL (reference sequence). With 1 base clipped from V and 7 bases from J, the junction kept 3 bases outside the gene matches. The CDR3 nucleotides are TGTGCCAGCAGCCAAGCCGGACTAGCGGGAGTCGGGGAGCTGTTTTTT. Protein sequence: CASSQAGLAGVGELFF.

Only one count was recorded for this clone. The V and J genes are TRBV5-6 and TRBJ2-7, with 9 bases identical to TRBD2. The CDR3 has 14 residues. V shed 2 bases, J shed 6 bases, and the junction held 6 bases outside the gene matches. Germline V gene data show CDR1 as SGHDT and CDR2 as YYEEEE. The CDR3: CASSLGGRAREQYF. The CDR3 nucleotides are TGTGCCAGCAGCTTAGGCGGGAGGGCCCGCGAGCAGTACTTC.

The V and J genes are TRBV27 and TRBJ1-2; tentatively, D is TRBD1 (5 bases). Germline V CDR1 and CDR2: MNHEY, SMNVEV (reference sequence). This CDR3 has 14 amino acids. V lost 6 bases and J 5 bases, leaving 16 bases between the germline ends. The CDR3, as DNA: TGTGCCAGCAGCCCCGTTAAGGGGCCGTATGGCTACACCTTC. Encoded protein: CASSPVKGPYGYTF.

This CDR3 is CATRGGGREGEQYF. DNA of the CDR3: TGTGCCACCAGGGGCGGCGGACGCGAGGGCGAGCAGTACTTC. The chain recombines TRBV24-1 with TRBJ2-7; TRBD2 might be the D (5 bases). The CDR3 length is 14 residues. The V gene lost 7 bases and the J gene lost 6 bases, with 18 bases spanning the gap. Germline loops: CDR1 KGHDR, CDR2 SFDVKD.

The rearrangement links TRBV18 to TRBJ2-6; TRBD2 might be the D (5 bases). CDR3 length: 15 residues. Deletions cut 6 bases from V and 3 bases from J, with 12 bases between. In germline, CDR1 is KGHSH, CDR2 LQKENI. Here the CDR3 reads CASSEGGVGANVLTF. DNA for the CDR3: TGTGCCAGCTCGGAAGGAGGAGTTGGGGCCAACGTCCTGACTTTC.

The gene calls are TRBV5-1 and TRBJ2-2, with TRBD1 identical over 9 bases. Germline V gene data show CDR1 as SGHRS and CDR2 as YFSETQ. The CDR3 is 17 residues long. The trim removed 0 bases at V and 7 bases at J, leaving 10 bases unmatched. The CDR3 bases are TGCGCCAGCAGCTTGGACACTTATTCGACAGGGGGCGGGGAGCTGTTTTTT. Its protein is CASSLDTYSTGGGELFF.

This clone was seen just once. J is TRBJ2-6 and V is TRBV19; weak D call: TRBD2 (6 bases). The CDR3 extends over 14 amino acids. The germline CDR1 and CDR2 sequences are LNHDA and SQIVND (reference sequence). The ends were cut back, 10 bases at V and 4 bases at J, with 14 bases in the middle. The CDR3 DNA reads as TGTGCCACCTCGGGACTGGGAGGGGCCAACGTCCTGACTTTC. Amino acid sequence: CATSGLGGANVLTF.

The gene calls are TRBV2 and TRBJ1-1; D is perhaps TRBD1 (5 bases). The germline V gene encodes CDR1 SNHLY and CDR2 FYNNEI. Trimming cost V 6 bases and J 6 bases, with 17 bases left between them. The CDR3 has 14 amino acids. DNA of the CDR3: TGTGCCAGCAGAGGGACTGGGGCGACCGCTGAAGCTTTCTTT. Protein sequence: CASRGTGATAEAFF.

The chain recombines TRBV19 with TRBJ2-1; TRBD2 might be the D (5 bases). Trimming removed 4 bases at V and 2 bases at J, with 12 bases between. Germline CDR1 reads LNHDA; CDR2 reads SQIVND (reference sequence). The CDR3 extends over 15 amino acids. The CDR3: CASSRLRGAYNEQFF. The CDR3 coding sequence is TGTGCCAGTAGTAGGCTACGGGGAGCCTACAATGAGCAGTTCTTC.

The chain links TRBV12-3 or TRBV12-4 to TRBJ2-3; possibly TRBD2 for D (5 bases). V was trimmed by 6 bases and J by 11 bases, leaving 12 bases between them. This CDR3 is 11 amino acids long. DNA for the CDR3: TGTGCCAGCAGCCCCTCCCGGGGGCAGTATTTT. As protein: CASSPSRGQYF.

The chain couples TRBV7-2 to TRBJ2-3; D is ambiguous. Germline assignment: CDR1 SGHTA and CDR2 FQGNSA. This CDR3 is built from 13 residues. Trimming stripped 8 bases from V and 2 bases from J, with 11 bases between. This CDR3 is CASVRGVTDTQYF. The CDR3 coding sequence is TGTGCCAGCGTTCGAGGTGTCACAGATACGCAGTATTTT. Using reference TRBV7-2 and TRBJ2-3 for the parts outside the CDR3, the full variable domain is GAGVSQSPSNKVTEKGKDVELRCDPISGHTALYWYRQSLGQGLEFLIYFQGNSAPDKSGLPSDRFSAERTGGSVSTLTIQRTQQEDSAVYLCASVRGVTDTQYFGPGTRLTVL.

The rearrangement links TRBV5-1 to TRBJ1-2; 9 bases map to TRBD1. Germline V lookup: CDR1 SGHRS, CDR2 YFSETQ. The V segment lost 4 bases and the J segment 10 bases; nucleotides outside the gene matches: 14. The CDR3 is 15 residues long. The CDR3 sequence: CASSNASPGQGYYTF. The CDR3 nucleotides read TGCGCCAGCAGCAACGCCTCCCCGGGACAGGGTTACTACACCTTC.

The rearrangement joins TRBV6-2 or TRBV6-3 to TRBJ2-7, with 7 bases fitting TRBD1. CDR3 length: 14 residues. J gave up 8 bases and V 6 bases, and 13 bases lay outside the gene matches. The germline CDR1 and CDR2 sequences are MNHEY and SVGEGT. The CDR3 reads CASSETGSSSQQYF. The DNA for the CDR3 is TGTGCCAGCAGCGAGACAGGGTCCTCCTCCCAGCAGTACTTC.

This chain joins TRBV4-3 and TRBJ2-1, with 14 nucleotides matching TRBD2. This CDR3 region has 15 residues. V lost 3 bases, J lost 6 bases, and 1 base stayed unmatched. Germline CDR1 is LGHNA and CDR2 is YSLEER. CDR3 sequence: CASSHGLAGGNEQFF. As DNA, the CDR3 is TGCGCCAGCAGCCACGGACTAGCGGGAGGCAATGAGCAGTTCTTC.

The chain links TRBV2 to TRBJ2-1, with 7 bases identical to TRBD1. Trimming cost V 5 bases and J 3 bases; bases outside gene matches: 7. Germline lookup yields CDR1 SNHLY and CDR2 FYNNEI. The CDR3 is made up of 15 amino acids. The CDR3 region is CASSSQGHYYNEQFF. The CDR3 region has the DNA TGTGCCAGCAGTTCACAGGGGCACTACTACAATGAGCAGTTCTTC.

The chain couples TRBV2 to TRBJ2-1; TRBD2 is a possible D gene (6 bases). The CDR3 is made up of 13 amino acids. The V end lost 8 bases, the J end lost 6 bases, and 14 bases lay between the germline ends. In germline, CDR1 is SNHLY, CDR2 FYNNEI. The CDR3 DNA sequence: TGTGCCAGCGATCGGGGGTCGGGCAATGAGCAGTTCTTC. It codes for CASDRGSGNEQFF.

The chain is built from TRBV7-6 and TRBJ1-1, with 7 nucleotides matching TRBD1. CDR1 SGHVS and CDR2 FNYEAQ come from the germline V gene. There are 19 residues in the CDR3. With 5 bases clipped from V and 0 bases from J, the junction kept 18 bases outside the gene matches. CDR3 protein: CASSPGYDRAQDMNTEAFF. The CDR3 DNA is TGTGCCAGCAGCCCCGGGTACGACAGGGCACAAGACATGAACACTGAAGCTTTCTTT.